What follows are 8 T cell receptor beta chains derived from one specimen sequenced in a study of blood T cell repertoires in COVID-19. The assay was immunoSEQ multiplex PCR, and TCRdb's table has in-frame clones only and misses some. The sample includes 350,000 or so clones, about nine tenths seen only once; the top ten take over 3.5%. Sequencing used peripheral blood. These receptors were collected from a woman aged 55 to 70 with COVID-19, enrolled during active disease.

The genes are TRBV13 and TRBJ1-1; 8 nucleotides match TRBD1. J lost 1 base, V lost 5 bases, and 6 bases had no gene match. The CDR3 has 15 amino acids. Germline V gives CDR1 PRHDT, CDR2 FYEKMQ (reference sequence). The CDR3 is CASSPSGTGNTEAFF. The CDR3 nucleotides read TGTGCCAGCAGCCCCTCCGGGACAGGGAACACTGAAGCTTTCTTT.

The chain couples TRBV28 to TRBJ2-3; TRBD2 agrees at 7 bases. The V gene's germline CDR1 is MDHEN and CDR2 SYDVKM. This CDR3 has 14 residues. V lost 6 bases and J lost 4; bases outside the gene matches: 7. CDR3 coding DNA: TGTGCCAGCAGGAGGGCGGGGGATGCAGATACGCAGTATTTT. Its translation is CASRRAGDADTQYF.

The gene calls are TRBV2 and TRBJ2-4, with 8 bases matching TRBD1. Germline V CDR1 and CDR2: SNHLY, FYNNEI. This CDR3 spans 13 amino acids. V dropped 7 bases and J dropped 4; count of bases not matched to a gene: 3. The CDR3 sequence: CASNTGGKNIQYF. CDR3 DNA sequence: TGTGCCAGCAATACAGGGGGGAAAAACATTCAGTACTTC. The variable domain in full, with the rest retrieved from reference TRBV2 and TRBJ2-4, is EPEVTQTPSHQVTQMGQEVILRCVPISNHLYFYWYRQILGQKVEFLVSFYNNEISEKSEIFDDQFSVERPDGSNFTLKIRSTKLEDSAMYFCASNTGGKNIQYFGAGTRLSVL.

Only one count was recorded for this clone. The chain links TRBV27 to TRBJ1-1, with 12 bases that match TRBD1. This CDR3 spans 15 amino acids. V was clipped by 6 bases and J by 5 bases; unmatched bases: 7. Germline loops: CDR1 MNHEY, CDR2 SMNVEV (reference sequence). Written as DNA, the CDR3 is TGTGCCAGCAGGAGCCGGGACAGGGGGCCAACTGAAGCTTTCTTT. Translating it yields CASRSRDRGPTEAFF.

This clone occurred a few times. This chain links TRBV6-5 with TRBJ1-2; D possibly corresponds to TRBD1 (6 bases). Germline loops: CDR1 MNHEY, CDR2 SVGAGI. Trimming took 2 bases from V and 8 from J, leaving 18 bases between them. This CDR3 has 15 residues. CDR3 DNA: TGTGCCAGCAGTTACCGCGATTCAGGGGCGAAGGGCTACACCTTC. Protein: CASSYRDSGAKGYTF.

The CDR3 bases are TGTGCCAGCAGCTTAGTACCGCGTGGGGGCATGGGGGCCTACGAGCAGTACTTC. Amino acid sequence: CASSLVPRGGMGAYEQYF. J is TRBJ2-7 and V is TRBV7-6; D possibly corresponds to TRBD1 (6 bases). The CDR3 covers 18 residues. Per the germline V gene, CDR1 is SGHVS and CDR2 is FNYEAQ. With 1 base removed from V and 2 bases from J, the gap between germline ends came to 21 bases.

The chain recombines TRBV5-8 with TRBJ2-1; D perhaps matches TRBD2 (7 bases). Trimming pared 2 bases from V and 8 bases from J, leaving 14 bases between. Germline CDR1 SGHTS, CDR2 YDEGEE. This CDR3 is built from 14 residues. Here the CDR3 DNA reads TGTGCCAGCAGCTTAGGGGGGGCCAGAGATGAGCAGTTCTTC. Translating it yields CASSLGGARDEQFF.

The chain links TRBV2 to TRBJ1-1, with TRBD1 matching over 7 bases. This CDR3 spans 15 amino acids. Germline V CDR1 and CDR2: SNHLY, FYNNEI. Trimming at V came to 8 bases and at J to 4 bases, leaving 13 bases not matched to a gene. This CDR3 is CASRRDAGGFTEAFF. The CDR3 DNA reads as TGTGCCAGCCGAAGGGACGCAGGGGGGTTCACTGAAGCTTTCTTT.